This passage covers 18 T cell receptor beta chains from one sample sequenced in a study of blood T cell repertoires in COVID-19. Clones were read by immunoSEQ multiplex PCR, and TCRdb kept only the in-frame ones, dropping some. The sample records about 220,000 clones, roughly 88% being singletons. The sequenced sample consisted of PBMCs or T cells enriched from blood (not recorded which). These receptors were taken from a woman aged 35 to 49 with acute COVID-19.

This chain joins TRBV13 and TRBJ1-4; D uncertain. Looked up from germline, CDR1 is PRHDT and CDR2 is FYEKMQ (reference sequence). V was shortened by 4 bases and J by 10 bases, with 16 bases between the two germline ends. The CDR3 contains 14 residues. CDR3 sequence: CASSSKVQVGKLFF. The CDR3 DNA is TGTGCCAGCAGCTCTAAGGTGCAGGTCGGAAAACTGTTTTTT.

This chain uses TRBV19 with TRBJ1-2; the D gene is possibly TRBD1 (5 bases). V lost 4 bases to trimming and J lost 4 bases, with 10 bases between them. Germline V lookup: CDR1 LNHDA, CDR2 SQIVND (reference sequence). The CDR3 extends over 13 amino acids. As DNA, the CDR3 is TGTGCCAGTAGTACAGGGCTATTCTATGGCTACACCTTC. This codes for CASSTGLFYGYTF.

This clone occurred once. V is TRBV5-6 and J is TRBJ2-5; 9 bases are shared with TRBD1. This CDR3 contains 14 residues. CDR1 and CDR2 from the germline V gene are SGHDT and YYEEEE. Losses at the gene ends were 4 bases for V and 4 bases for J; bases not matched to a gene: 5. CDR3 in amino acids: CASSQQGQGETQYF. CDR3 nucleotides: TGTGCCAGCAGCCAGCAGGGACAGGGAGAGACCCAGTACTTC.

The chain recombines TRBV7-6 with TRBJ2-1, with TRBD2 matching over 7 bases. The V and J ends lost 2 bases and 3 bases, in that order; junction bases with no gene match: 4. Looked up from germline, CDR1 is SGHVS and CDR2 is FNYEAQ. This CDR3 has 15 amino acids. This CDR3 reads CASSLIGGNYNEQFF. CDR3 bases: TGTGCCAGCAGCTTAATCGGGGGGAACTACAATGAGCAGTTCTTC.

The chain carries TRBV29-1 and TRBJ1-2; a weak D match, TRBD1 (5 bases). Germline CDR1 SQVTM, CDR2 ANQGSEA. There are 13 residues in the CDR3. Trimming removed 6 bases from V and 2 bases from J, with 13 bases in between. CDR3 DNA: TGCAGCGTGCCTCAGGGATCGAACTATGGCTACACCTTC. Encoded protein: CSVPQGSNYGYTF.

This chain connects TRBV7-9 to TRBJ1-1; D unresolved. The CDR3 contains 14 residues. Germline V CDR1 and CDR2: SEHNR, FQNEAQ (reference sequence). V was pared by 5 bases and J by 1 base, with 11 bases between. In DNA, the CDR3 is TGTGCCAGCAGCACGAGCTATGAGAACACTGAAGCTTTCTTT. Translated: CASSTSYENTEAFF.

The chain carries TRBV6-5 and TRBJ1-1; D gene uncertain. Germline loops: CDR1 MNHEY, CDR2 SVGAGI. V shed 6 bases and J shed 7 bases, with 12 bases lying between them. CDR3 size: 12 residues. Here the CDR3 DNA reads TGTGCCAGCAGGGACGGGGTAATTGAAGCTTTCTTT. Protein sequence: CASRDGVIEAFF.

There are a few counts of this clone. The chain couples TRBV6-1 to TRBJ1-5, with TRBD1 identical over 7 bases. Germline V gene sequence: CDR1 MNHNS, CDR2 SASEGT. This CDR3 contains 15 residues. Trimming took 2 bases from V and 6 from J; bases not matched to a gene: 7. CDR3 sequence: CASSERGLDGQPQHF. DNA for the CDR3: TGTGCCAGCAGTGAAAGGGGGCTGGACGGTCAGCCCCAGCATTTT.

The CDR3 is CSVDGTGGNTEAFF. CDR3 bases: TGCAGCGTTGATGGGACAGGGGGGAACACTGAAGCTTTCTTT. The genes are TRBV29-1 and TRBJ1-1, with 11 bases aligning to TRBD1. The V gene end was trimmed by 3 bases and the J gene end by 1 base; junction bases not matched to a gene: 1. From germline, CDR1 is SQVTM and CDR2 ANQGSEA. CDR3 length: 14 residues.

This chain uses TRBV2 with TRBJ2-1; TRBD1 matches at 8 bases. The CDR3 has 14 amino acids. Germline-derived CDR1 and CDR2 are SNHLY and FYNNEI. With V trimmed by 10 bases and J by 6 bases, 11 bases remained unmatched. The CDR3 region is CAISGQGRRNEQFF. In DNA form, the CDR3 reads TGTGCCATCTCAGGACAGGGTCGCCGCAATGAGCAGTTCTTC.

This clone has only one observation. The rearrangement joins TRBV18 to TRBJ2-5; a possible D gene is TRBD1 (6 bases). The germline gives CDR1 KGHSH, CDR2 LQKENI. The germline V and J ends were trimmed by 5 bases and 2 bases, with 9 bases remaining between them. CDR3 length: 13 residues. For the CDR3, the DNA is TGTGCCAGCTCATACGGACAGCAAGAGACCCAGTACTTC. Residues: CASSYGQQETQYF. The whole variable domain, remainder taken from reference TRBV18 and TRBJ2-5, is NAGVMQNPRHLVRRRGQEARLRCSPMKGHSHVYWYRQLPEEGLKFMVYLQKENIIDESGMPKERFSAEFPKEGPSILRIQQVVRGDSAAYFCASSYGQQETQYFGPGTRLLVL.

The CDR3 spells CASSAGQTNTEAFF. CDR3 sequence (DNA): TGTGCCAGCTCAGCCGGACAGACGAACACTGAAGCTTTCTTT. This chain connects TRBV18 to TRBJ1-1; tentatively, D is TRBD1 (6 bases). The V gene lost 5 bases and the J gene lost 1 base, with 11 bases spanning the gap. CDR3 length: 14 amino acids. Germline CDR1 KGHSH, CDR2 LQKENI.

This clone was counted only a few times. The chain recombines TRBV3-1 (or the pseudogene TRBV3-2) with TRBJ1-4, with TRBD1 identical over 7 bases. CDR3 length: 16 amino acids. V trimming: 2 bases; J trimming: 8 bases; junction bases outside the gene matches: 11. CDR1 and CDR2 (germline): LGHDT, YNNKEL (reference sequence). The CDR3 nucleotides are TGTGCCAGCAGCCAATACTCGGGGACAGTGAACGAAAAACTGTTTTTT. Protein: CASSQYSGTVNEKLFF.

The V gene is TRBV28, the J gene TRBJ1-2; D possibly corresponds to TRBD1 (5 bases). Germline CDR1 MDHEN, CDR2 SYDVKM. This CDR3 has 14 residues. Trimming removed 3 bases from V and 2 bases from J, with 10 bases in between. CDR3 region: CASSFGGTNYGYTF. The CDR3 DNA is TGTGCCAGCAGTTTTGGAGGGACCAACTATGGCTACACCTTC.

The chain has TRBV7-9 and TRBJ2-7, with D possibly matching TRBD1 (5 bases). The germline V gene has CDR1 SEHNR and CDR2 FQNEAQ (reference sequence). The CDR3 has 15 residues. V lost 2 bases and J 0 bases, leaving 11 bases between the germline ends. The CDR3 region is CASSLLGDSSYEQYF. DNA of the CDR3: TGTGCCAGCAGCTTACTAGGCGACAGCTCCTACGAGCAGTACTTC.

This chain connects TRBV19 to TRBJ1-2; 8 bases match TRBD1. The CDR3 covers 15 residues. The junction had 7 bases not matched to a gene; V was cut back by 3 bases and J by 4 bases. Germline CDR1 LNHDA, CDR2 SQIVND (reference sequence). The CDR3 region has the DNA TGTGCCAGTAGTATGGGCCAGGGGGCCGGCTATGGCTACACCTTC. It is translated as CASSMGQGAGYGYTF.

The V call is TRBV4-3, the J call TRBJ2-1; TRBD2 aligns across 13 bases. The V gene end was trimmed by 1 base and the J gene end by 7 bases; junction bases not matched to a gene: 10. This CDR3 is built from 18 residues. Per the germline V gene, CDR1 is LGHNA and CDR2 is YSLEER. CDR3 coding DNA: TGCGCCAGCAGCCAAGGGCCGGGACTAGCGGGGCCAGGAAATGAGCAGTTCTTC. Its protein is CASSQGPGLAGPGNEQFF.

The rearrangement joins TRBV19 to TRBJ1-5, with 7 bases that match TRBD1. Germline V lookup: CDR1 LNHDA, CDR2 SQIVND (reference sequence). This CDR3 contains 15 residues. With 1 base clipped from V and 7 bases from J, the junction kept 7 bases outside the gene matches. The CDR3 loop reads CASSIGTGPLQPQHF. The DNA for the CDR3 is TGTGCCAGTAGTATAGGGACAGGCCCTCTCCAGCCCCAGCATTTT.